This TCR beta chain was identified in a study of blood T cell repertoires in COVID-19. Across the whole study: The United States, Italy and Spain provided the acute and convalescent COVID-19 samples. Nucleic acid was either cDNA or gDNA, and it came from T cells, B-cell-depleted T cells, or PBMCs.

Germline CDR1 and CDR2: MNHNY and SVGAGI (reference sequence). This CDR3 has 12 amino acids. V was trimmed by 9 bases and J by 0 bases, leaving 6 bases between them. This clone was recorded only once. As handled by the study authors: Counts of nucleated cells, estimated from reference gene primer amplification, were obtained. Some clones are missing from TCRdb's copy, which holds only in-frame ones; the method was immunoSEQ multiplex PCR. V, J and clone size derive from that table, while D and trimming were established from the DNA sequence. Of some 99,000 clones listed, 80% to 90% are singletons. The rearrangement links TRBV6-6 to TRBJ2-1; D unclear. The source of this sequence is an elderly woman with active or convalescent COVID-19. The sequenced sample was peripheral blood. CDR3 protein: CASYSSYNEQFF. The CDR3 nucleotides read TGTGCCAGTTACAGCTCCTACAATGAGCAGTTCTTC.